This entry features one T cell receptor (beta chain) sequence. How the authors handled the data: Amplification of reference gene primers provided the estimated nucleated cell counts. Produced via immunoSEQ multiplex PCR; TCRdb's table is partial and in-frame only. Clone size and the V and J calls come from that table; the DNA yielded D and trimming. This sample has hundreds of thousands of clones, with about 89% found just once. The data are from a study of blood T cell repertoires in COVID-19. The germline CDR1 and CDR2 sequences are ENHRY and SYGVKD. The junction had 3 bases not matched to a gene; V was cut back by 4 bases and J by 0 bases. The CDR3 totals 15 residues. Among Cohort 3 donors, those recovered had two negative PCRs, clearance, or symptom resolution.

The sample taken for sequencing was PBMCs or T cells enriched from blood (not recorded which). The source of this sequence is a man aged 55 to 70 who had recovered from COVID-19. The genes are TRBV10-3 and TRBJ2-1, with TRBD2 identical over 7 bases. The CDR3 DNA follows: TGTGCCATCAGTGTTCTAGCGGTCTCCTACAATGAGCAGTTCTTC. Encoded protein: CAISVLAVSYNEQFF.